This TCR beta chain came from a study of Ad26.COV2.S vaccination and SARS-CoV-2 variants. Study-wide findings and caveats: Vaccinees reportedly had broad spike-specific CD8+ and CD4+ T cell responses. Researchers cautioned that TCR breadth and depth analyses may have underestimated total T cell responses. Comparability of non-spike TCR breadth was observed across vaccine and placebo recipients.

There are 13 residues in the CDR3. CDR1 is MNHEY and CDR2 is SVGAGI in the germline V gene. J lost 10 bases, V lost 6 bases, and 3 bases had no gene match. Treatment here: roughly 18 received Ad26.COV2.S at low or high dose, single or two shots; about 5 received placebo; per-sample allocation not given. Sampling occurred on day 63 after the first vaccine or placebo injection. Sequencing used immunoSEQ multiplex PCR; TCRdb keeps in-frame clones, though not all of them. The sample records about 680,000 clones, about 90% being singletons. As for this clone: No antigen is known for it.

V and J are TRBV6-5 and TRBJ1-6; 10 bases align to TRBD1. The material sequenced was peripheral blood, taken in a trial of Ad26.COV2.S vaccine versus placebo. This TCR was sampled from a person between 18 and 59 years old who received the Ad26.COV2.S COVID-19 vaccine or a placebo. The CDR3 coding sequence is TGTGCCAGCAGGCCGGGACAGGGGTCACCCCTCCACTTT. It yields the protein CASRPGQGSPLHF.